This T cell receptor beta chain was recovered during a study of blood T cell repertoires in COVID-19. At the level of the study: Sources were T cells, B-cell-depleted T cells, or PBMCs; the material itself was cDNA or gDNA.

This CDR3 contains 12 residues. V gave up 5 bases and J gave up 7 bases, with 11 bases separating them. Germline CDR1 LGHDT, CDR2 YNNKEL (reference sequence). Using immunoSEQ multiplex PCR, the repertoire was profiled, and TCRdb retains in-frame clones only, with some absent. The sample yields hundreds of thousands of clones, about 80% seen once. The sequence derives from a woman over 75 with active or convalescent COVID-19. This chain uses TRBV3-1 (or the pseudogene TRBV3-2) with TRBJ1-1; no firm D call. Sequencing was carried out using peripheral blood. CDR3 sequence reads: CASSSDWLEAFF. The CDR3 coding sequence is TGTGCCAGCAGCTCGGACTGGCTTGAAGCTTTCTTT.